The source of this T cell receptor (beta chain) is a study of T cells in Graves' hyperthyroidism and ophthalmopathy. Study-level points and caveats: Ophthalmopathy, as predicted by the model, came a median roughly 6.3 months after the prediction. A model using 13 V-J features told ophthalmopathy apart from stable hyperthyroidism. Also found in blood were most expanded thyroid clonotypes above 0.001.

TCR beta CDR3 region amplification was performed from RNA transcripts. HTBI primers were employed in a first-round RT-PCR of the TCR CDR3. TCRdb processed the multiplex PCR reads anew with MiXCR; each CDR3 protein has one entry. Found here are a few hundred thousand distinct CDR3 sequences, about 43% of them singletons; the top ten hold about 7.8%. On this clonotype: Antigen specificity is unknown.

This CDR3 comprises 16 residues. Between the trimmed V and J ends, which lost 5 bases and 0 bases, there was a span of 19 bases. Germline V lookup: CDR1 SQVTM, CDR2 ANQGSEA. V and J are TRBV29-1 and TRBJ1-2, with D uncertain. The receptor was isolated from a woman aged 18-29 years with Graves' hyperthyroidism. Sequencing was done on a sample of peripheral blood or thyroid tissue (not recorded which). The CDR3 reads CSVRAPTVGANYGYTF. In nucleotides, the CDR3 is TGCAGCGTTCGAGCCCCCACAGTCGGAGCTAACTATGGCTACACCTTC.